This T cell receptor (beta chain) was retrieved from a study of blood T cell repertoires in COVID-19. This CDR3 spans 15 amino acids. V was clipped by 7 bases and J by 6 bases, with 18 bases between them. Per the germline V gene, CDR1 is MNHEY and CDR2 is SVGAGI. TCRdb keeps only in-frame clones here, not all; method: immunoSEQ multiplex PCR. Here the sample spans about 300,000 clones, approximately 84% being singletons. Sequenced material: PBMCs or T cells enriched from blood (not recorded which). The source of this sequence is a woman under 30 who had recovered from COVID-19. The chain links TRBV6-5 to TRBJ2-2, with D perhaps TRBD2 (6 bases). CDR3 DNA sequence: TGTGCCAGCAAATTACCTGATACTAGCCCCGGGGAGCTGTTTTTT. The encoded protein is CASKLPDTSPGELFF.